This TCR beta chain was retrieved from a study of tumor and adjacent non-tumor tissue in lung cancer. Background on the study: Stage I to III disease affected ten to eleven men and roughly 5 women aged roughly 31 to 76. Each sample yielded about 4.17 million productive TCRbeta reads on average. Study-wide results and caveats: Tumor TCR diversity, when higher, was linked to shorter survival.

This CDR3 is 14 amino acids long. The ends were cut back, 3 bases at V and 5 bases at J, with 16 bases in the middle. Germline loops: CDR1 DFQATT, CDR2 SNEGSKA (reference sequence). This clonotype was detected many times. Its cognate antigen is unknown. RNA was extracted from bulk tissue without any cell sorting. Distant lung tissue was collected more than 3 cm away from the tumor edge. The library came from three nested PCR rounds adapted from ARM-PCR protocols. A single record per CDR3 protein comes from TCRdb applying MiXCR to the multiplex PCR reads. Here the sample spans almost 75,000 distinct CDR3 sequences, around 70% being singletons.

Specimen: distant non-tumor lung tissue. The chain joins TRBV20-1 to TRBJ2-5, with a possible D match to TRBD2 (6 bases). This clonotype originated in a woman aged 50 to 65 with non-small cell lung cancer. CDR3 coding DNA: TGCAGTGCTAGCACGGGAGCCCCTGGGGAGACCCAGTACTTC. Translation gives CSASTGAPGETQYF.